What follows is one TCR beta chain and its context. PCR employed 60 Vbeta and 13 Jbeta primers. Clones were sequenced by immunoSEQ multiplex PCR, and TCRdb holds only the in-frame ones, with some missing. The sample records about 110,000 clones, roughly 77% being singletons. The data were taken from a study of cytomegalovirus exposure and HLA in healthy donors. Germline lookup yields CDR1 SGHRS and CDR2 YFSETQ. V was clipped by 5 bases and J by 2 bases; unmatched bases: 4. This CDR3 contains 14 residues. V is TRBV5-1 and J is TRBJ2-5; TRBD2 matches at 9 bases. This TCR derives from a man in his forties in good health and CMV-seronegative. Source material: PBMCs. The CDR3 coding sequence is TGCGCCAGCAGGGTAGCGGGGGCTCAAGAGACCCAGTACTTC. The encoded protein is CASRVAGAQETQYF. The full variable domain, with the rest looked up from reference TRBV5-1 and TRBJ2-5, is KAGVTQTPRYLIKTRGQQVTLSCSPISGHRSVSWYQQTPGQGLQFLFEYFSETQRNKGNFPGRFSGRQFSNSRSEMNVSTLELGDSALYLCASRVAGAQETQYFGPGTRLLVL.